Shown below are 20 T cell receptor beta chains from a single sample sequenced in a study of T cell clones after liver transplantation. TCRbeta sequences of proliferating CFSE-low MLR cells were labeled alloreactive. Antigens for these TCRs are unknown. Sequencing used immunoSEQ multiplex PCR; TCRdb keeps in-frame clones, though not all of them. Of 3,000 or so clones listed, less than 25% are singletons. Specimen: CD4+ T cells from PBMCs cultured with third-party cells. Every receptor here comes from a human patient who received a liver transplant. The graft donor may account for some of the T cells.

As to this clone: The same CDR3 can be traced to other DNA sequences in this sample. Here the CDR3 reads CASSGLGGPRLGETQYF. The CDR3 DNA is TGTGCCAGCAGTGGTTTAGGGGGCCCCAGATTAGGGGAGACCCAGTACTTC. V and J are TRBV6-1 and TRBJ2-5, with 7 nucleotides matching TRBD1. V lost 4 bases to trimming and J lost 5 bases; unmatched junction nucleotides: 16. The V gene's germline CDR1 is MNHNS and CDR2 SASEGT. This CDR3 has 17 residues.

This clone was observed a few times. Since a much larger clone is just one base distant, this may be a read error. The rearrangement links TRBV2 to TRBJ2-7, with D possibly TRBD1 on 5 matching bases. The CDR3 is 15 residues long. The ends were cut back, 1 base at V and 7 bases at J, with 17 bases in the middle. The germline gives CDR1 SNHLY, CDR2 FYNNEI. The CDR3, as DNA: TGTGCCAGCAGTGAAGGAGGAGCAGGGAAGGGAGAGCAGTACTTC. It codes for CASSEGGAGKGEQYF. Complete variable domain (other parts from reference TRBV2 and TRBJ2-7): EPEVTQTPSHQVTQMGQEVILRCVPISNHLYFYWYRQILGQKVEFLVSFYNNEISEKSEIFDDQFSVERPDGSNFTLKIRSTKLEDSAMYFCASSEGGAGKGEQYFGPGTRLTVT.

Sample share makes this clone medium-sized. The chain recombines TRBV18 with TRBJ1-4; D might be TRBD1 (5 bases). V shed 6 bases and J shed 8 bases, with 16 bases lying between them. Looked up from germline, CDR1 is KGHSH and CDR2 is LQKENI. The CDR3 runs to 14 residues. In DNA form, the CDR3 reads TGTGCCAGCTCCCCTATACAGGAAGGAGAAAAACTGTTTTTT. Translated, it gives CASSPIQEGEKLFF.

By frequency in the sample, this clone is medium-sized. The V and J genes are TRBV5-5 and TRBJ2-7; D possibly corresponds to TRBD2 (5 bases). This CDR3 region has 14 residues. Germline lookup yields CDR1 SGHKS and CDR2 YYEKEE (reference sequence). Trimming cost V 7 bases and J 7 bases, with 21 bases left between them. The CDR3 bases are TGTGCCAGCGAGATCCCCAATTCGGGGTTAGAGCAGTACTTC. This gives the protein CASEIPNSGLEQYF.

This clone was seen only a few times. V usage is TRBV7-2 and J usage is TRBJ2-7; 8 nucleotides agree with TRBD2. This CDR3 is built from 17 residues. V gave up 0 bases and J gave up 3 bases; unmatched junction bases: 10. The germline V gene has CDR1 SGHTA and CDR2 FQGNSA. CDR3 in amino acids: CASSLASGATLGYEQYF. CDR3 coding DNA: TGTGCCAGCAGCTTAGCTAGCGGGGCGACCTTAGGCTACGAGCAGTACTTC.

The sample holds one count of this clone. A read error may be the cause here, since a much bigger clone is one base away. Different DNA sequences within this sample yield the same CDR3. CDR3 coding DNA: TGCGCCAGCAGCTTGGTTGCAGGGGGGGTGTCGAACACAGATACGCAGTATTTT. Translated: CASSLVAGGVSNTDTQYF. The J gene is TRBJ2-3, the V gene TRBV5-1; D may correspond to TRBD1 or TRBD2 (7 bases each). Trimming left V 0 bases short and J 2 bases short, with 19 bases between. This CDR3 is built from 18 residues. CDR1 and CDR2 from the germline V gene are SGHRS and YFSETQ. Full variable domain (outside the CDR3, taken from reference TRBV5-1 and TRBJ2-3): KAGVTQTPRYLIKTRGQQVTLSCSPISGHRSVSWYQQTPGQGLQFLFEYFSETQRNKGNFPGRFSGRQFSNSRSEMNVSTLELGDSALYLCASSLVAGGVSNTDTQYFGPGTRLTVL.

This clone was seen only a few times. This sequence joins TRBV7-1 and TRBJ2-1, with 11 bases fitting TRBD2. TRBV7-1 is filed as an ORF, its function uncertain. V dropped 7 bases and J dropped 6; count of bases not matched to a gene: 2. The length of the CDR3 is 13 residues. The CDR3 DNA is TGTGCCAGCAAGCTAGCGGGGGGCAATGAGCAGTTCTTC. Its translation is CASKLAGGNEQFF.

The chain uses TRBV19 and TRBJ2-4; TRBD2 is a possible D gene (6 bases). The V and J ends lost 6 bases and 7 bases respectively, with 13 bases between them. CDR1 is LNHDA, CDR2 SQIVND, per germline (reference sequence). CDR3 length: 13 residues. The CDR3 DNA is TGTGCCAGTAGGGGACTCGGAGGGAACATTCAGTACTTC. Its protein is CASRGLGGNIQYF.

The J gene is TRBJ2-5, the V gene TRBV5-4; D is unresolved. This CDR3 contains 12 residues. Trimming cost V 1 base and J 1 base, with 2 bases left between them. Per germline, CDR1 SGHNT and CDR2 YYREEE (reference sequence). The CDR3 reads CASSLSQETQYF. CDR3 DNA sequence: TGTGCCAGCAGCTTGTCCCAAGAGACCCAGTACTTC.

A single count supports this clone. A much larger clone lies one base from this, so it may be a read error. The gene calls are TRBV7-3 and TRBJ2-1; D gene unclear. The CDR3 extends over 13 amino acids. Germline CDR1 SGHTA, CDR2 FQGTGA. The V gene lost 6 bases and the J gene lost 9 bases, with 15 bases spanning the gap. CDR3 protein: CASRTGVLTEQFF. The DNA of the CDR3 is TGTGCCAGCAGGACTGGCGTGTTGACTGAGCAGTTCTTC.

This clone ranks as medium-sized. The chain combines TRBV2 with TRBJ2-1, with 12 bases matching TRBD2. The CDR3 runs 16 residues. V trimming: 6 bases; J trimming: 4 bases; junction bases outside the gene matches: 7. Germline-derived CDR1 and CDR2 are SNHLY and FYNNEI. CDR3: CASRVLAGGAYNEQFF. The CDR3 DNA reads TGTGCCAGCAGAGTACTAGCGGGGGGCGCTTACAATGAGCAGTTCTTC.

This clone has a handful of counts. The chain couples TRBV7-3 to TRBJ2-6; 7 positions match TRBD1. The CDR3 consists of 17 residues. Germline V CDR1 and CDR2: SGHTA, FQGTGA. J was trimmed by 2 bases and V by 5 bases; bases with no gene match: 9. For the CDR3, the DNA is TGTGCCAGCAGCCCCCGGACAGGAATCCCTGGGGCCAACGTCCTGACTTTC. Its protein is CASSPRTGIPGANVLTF.

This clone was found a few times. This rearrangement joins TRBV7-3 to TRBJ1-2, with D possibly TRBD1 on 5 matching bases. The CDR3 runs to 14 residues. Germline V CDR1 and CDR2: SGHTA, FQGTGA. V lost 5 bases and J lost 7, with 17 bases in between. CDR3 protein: CASSRAQGRGGYTF. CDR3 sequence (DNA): TGTGCCAGCAGCCGAGCTCAGGGACGGGGTGGCTACACCTTC. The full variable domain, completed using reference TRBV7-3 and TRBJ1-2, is GAGVSQTPSNKVTEKGKYVELRCDPISGHTALYWYRQSLGQGPEFLIYFQGTGAADDSGLPNDRFFAVRPEGSVSTLKIQRTERGDSAVYLCASSRAQGRGGYTFGSGTRLTVV.

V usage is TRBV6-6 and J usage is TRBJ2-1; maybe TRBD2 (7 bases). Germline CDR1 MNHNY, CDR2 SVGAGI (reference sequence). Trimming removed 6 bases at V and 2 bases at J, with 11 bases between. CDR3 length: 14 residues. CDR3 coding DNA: TGTGCCAGCAGCTGGGGGGGCACCTACAATGAGCAGTTCTTC. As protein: CASSWGGTYNEQFF.

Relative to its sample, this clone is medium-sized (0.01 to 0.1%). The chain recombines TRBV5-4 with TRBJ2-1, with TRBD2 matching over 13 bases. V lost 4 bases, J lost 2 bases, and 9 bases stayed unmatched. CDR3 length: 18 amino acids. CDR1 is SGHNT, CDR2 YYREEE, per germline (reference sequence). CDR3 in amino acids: CASSPGLAGREAYNEQFF. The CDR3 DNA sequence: TGTGCCAGCAGCCCGGGACTAGCGGGACGAGAGGCCTACAATGAGCAGTTCTTC. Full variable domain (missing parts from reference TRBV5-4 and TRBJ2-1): ETGVTQSPTHLIKTRGQQVTLRCSSQSGHNTVSWYQQALGQGPQFIFQYYREEENGRGNFPPRFSGLQFPNYSSELNVNALELDDSALYLCASSPGLAGREAYNEQFFGPGTRLTVL.

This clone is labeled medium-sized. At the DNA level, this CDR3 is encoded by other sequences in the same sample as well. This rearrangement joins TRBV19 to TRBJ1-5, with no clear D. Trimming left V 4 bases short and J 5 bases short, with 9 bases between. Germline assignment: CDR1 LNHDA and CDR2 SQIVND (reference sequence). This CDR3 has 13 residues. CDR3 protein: CASSRGGHQPQHF. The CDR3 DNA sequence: TGTGCCAGTAGTAGGGGAGGTCATCAGCCCCAGCATTTT. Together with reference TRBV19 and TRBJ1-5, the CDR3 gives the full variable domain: DGGITQSPKYLFRKEGQNVTLSCEQNLNHDAMYWYRQDPGQGLRLIYYSQIVNDFQKGDIAEGYSVSREKKESFPLTVTSAQKNPTAFYLCASSRGGHQPQHFGDGTRLSIL.

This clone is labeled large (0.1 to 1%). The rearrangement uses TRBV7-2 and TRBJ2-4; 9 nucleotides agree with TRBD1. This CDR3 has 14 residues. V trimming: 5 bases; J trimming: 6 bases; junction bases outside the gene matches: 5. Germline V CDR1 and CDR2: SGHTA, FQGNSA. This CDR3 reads CASSGQGSRNIQYF. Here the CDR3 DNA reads TGTGCCAGCAGCGGACAGGGGAGTAGAAACATTCAGTACTTC.

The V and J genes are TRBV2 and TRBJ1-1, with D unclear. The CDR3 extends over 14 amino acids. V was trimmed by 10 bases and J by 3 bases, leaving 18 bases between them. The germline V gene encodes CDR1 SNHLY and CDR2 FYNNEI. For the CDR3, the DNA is TGTGCCACCAAATCGGGGTTGAGCGACACTGAAGCTTTCTTT. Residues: CATKSGLSDTEAFF.

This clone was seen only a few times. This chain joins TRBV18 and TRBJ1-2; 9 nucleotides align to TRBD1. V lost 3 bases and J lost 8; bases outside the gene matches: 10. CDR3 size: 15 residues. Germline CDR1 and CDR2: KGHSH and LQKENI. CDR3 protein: CASSPWDRVDEGYTF. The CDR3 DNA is TGTGCCAGCTCACCCTGGGACAGGGTGGATGAGGGCTACACCTTC.

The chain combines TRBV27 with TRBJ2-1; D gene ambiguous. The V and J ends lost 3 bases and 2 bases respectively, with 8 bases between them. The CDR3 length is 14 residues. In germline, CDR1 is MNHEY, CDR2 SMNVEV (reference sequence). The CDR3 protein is CASSLSTAYNEQFF. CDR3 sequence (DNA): TGTGCCAGCAGTTTGTCCACAGCCTACAATGAGCAGTTCTTC.